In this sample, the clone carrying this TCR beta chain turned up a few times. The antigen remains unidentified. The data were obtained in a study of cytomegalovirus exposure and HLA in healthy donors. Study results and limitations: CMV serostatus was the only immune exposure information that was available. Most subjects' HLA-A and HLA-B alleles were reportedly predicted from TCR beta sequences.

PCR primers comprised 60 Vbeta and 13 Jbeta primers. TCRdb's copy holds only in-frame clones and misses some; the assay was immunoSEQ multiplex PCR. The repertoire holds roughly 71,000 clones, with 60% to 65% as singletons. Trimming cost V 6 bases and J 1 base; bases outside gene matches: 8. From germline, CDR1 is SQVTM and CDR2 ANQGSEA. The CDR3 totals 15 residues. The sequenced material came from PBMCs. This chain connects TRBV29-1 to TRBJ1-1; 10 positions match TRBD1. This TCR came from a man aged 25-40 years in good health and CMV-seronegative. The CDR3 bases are TGCAGCGTCCAGAGGACAGGGGGGACGAACACTGAAGCTTTCTTT. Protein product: CSVQRTGGTNTEAFF.